Presented here are 23 T cell receptor beta chains from one specimen sequenced in a study of T cells in Graves' hyperthyroidism and ophthalmopathy. Amplification of TCR beta CDR3 regions used RNA as the template. A set of HTBI primers served as the primers for a first-round RT-PCR of the TCR CDR3. One entry per CDR3 protein, called by TCRdb with MiXCR from the multiplex PCR reads. The top ten clones hold over 35% of a sample with a few hundred thousand distinct CDR3 sequences, approximately 17% of them seen once. The sample was blood. These receptors were obtained from a man younger than 35 with Graves' ophthalmopathy.

This clonotype has at least ten counts. V usage is TRBV20-1 and J usage is TRBJ2-7; the D gene is possibly TRBD2 (5 bases). Germline loops: CDR1 DFQATT, CDR2 SNEGSKA (reference sequence). The CDR3 covers 14 residues. Trimming shortened V by 4 bases and J by 0 bases, and 13 bases separated the two germline ends. This chain's CDR3 is CSATPRGHSYEQYF. DNA for the CDR3: TGCAGTGCTACCCCGAGAGGGCACTCCTACGAGCAGTACTTC.

This clonotype was picked up a small number of times. The chain employs TRBV6-2 or TRBV6-3 and TRBJ2-1; weak D call: TRBD2 (6 bases). This CDR3 is built from 16 residues. Trimming took off 6 bases at V and 4 bases at J, with 19 bases between the two ends. CDR1 and CDR2 from the germline V gene are MNHEY and SVGEGT. This CDR3 reads CASRKTGTGEYNEQFF. The CDR3 DNA reads as TGTGCCAGCAGAAAAACCGGGACTGGGGAATACAATGAGCAGTTCTTC.

This clonotype was detected many times. The V and J genes are TRBV11-2 and TRBJ1-2, with no clear D. The CDR3 is made up of 14 amino acids. V lost 4 bases and J lost 6, with 15 bases in between. CDR1 is SGHAT and CDR2 is FQNNGV in the germline V gene. CDR3 sequence: CASSSIWANNGYTF. The CDR3 region has the DNA TGTGCCAGCAGCTCGATATGGGCAAATAATGGCTACACCTTC.

Ten or more counts support this clonotype. This chain joins TRBV7-8 and TRBJ2-1, with D unresolved. The V end was cut by 6 bases, the J end by 10 bases, with 13 bases between. The CDR3 loop spans 12 amino acids. CDR1 is SGHVS, CDR2 FQNEAQ, per germline. The CDR3 nucleotides read TGTGCCAGCAGTTTACCCCTCGAGGAGCAGTTCTTC. Protein product: CASSLPLEEQFF.

Only a few counts were recorded for this clonotype. The V gene is TRBV24-1, the J gene TRBJ1-1; D ambiguous. Germline values: CDR1 KGHDR, CDR2 SFDVKD. Trimming removed 5 bases at V and 6 bases at J, with 6 bases between. The CDR3 length is 11 residues. The CDR3 loop reads CATSVGAEAFF. CDR3 sequence (DNA): TGTGCCACCAGTGTAGGAGCTGAAGCTTTCTTT.

This chain links TRBV6-1 with TRBJ2-7; D possibly matches TRBD1 or TRBD2 (5 bases each). The V gene lost 9 bases and the J gene lost 4 bases, with 13 bases spanning the gap. The CDR3 length is 12 residues. Germline assignment: CDR1 MNHNS and CDR2 SASEGT. The CDR3 bases are TGTGCCAGTCGGGAAACAGGTTACGAGCAGTACTTC. Translated: CASRETGYEQYF.

A few counts support this clonotype. This clone may be a read error of a much larger clone one base away. V gene TRBV6-1 combines with J gene TRBJ1-1; tentative D call: TRBD1 (5 bases). Trimming took 4 bases from V and 1 from J, leaving 7 bases between them. CDR1 is MNHNS, CDR2 SASEGT, per germline. The CDR3 totals 13 residues. The CDR3 reads CASSGQRNTEAFF. DNA for the CDR3: TGTGCCAGCAGTGGACAGAGGAACACTGAAGCTTTCTTT.

This clonotype was found a few times. This chain joins TRBV19 and TRBJ1-5; 8 bases map to TRBD1. CDR3 length: 14 amino acids. The V and J ends lost 6 bases and 1 base, in that order; junction bases with no gene match: 2. Germline V gene sequence: CDR1 LNHDA, CDR2 SQIVND (reference sequence). This CDR3 is CASRTGASNQPQHF. The CDR3, as DNA: TGTGCCAGTAGGACAGGGGCCAGCAATCAGCCCCAGCATTTT.

The sample holds many counts of this clonotype. V is TRBV5-8 and J is TRBJ1-1; D gene uncertain. The germline CDR1 and CDR2 sequences are SGHTS and YDEGEE. The CDR3 contains 14 residues. Deletions cut 4 bases from V and 1 base from J, with 11 bases between. DNA for the CDR3: TGTGCCAGCAGCCCGATTGTGGGGAACACTGAAGCTTTCTTT. Protein product: CASSPIVGNTEAFF.

This clonotype was observed at least ten times. The CDR3 sequence: CARGRMGTRDEQYF. The CDR3 DNA is TGTGCCAGGGGACGGATGGGGACTAGGGACGAGCAGTACTTC. The chain carries TRBV2 and TRBJ2-7, with 8 bases that match TRBD2. This CDR3 comprises 14 residues. V shed 9 bases and J 5 bases; nucleotides not matched to a gene: 12. Germline values: CDR1 SNHLY, CDR2 FYNNEI.

In this sample, this clonotype turned up a few times. The chain employs TRBV13 and TRBJ2-1; D could derive from TRBD1 or TRBD2 (6 bases each). The CDR3 extends over 15 amino acids. Per germline, CDR1 PRHDT and CDR2 FYEKMQ (reference sequence). With 6 bases removed from V and 3 bases from J, the gap between germline ends came to 15 bases. This CDR3 is CASSLGGLNYNEQFF. The CDR3 DNA reads TGTGCCAGCAGTTTGGGGGGCCTGAACTACAATGAGCAGTTCTTC.

Many counts were recorded for this clonotype. The chain combines TRBV7-3 with TRBJ2-1; 8 nucleotides match TRBD2. The CDR3 covers 14 residues. Germline CDR1 SGHTA, CDR2 FQGTGA. V gave up 5 bases and J gave up 9 bases; unmatched junction bases: 9. The CDR3 DNA reads as TGTGCCAGCAGCACCCAGGGGCGGGGGGTTGAGCAGTTCTTC. Its protein is CASSTQGRGVEQFF.

Only one count was recorded for this clonotype. V is TRBV11-2 and J is TRBJ2-2, with 13 bases fitting TRBD2. V trimming: 0 bases; J trimming: 5 bases; junction bases outside the gene matches: 3. CDR3 length: 17 residues. In germline, CDR1 is SGHAT, CDR2 FQNNGV. The CDR3 loop is CASSLELAGGLTGELFF. DNA for the CDR3: TGTGCCAGCAGCTTAGAACTAGCGGGGGGGCTAACCGGGGAGCTGTTTTTT.

The V call is TRBV18, the J call TRBJ2-2; D gene unclear. Trimming removed 0 bases at V and 5 bases at J, with 10 bases between. The germline gives CDR1 KGHSH, CDR2 LQKENI. The CDR3 totals 15 residues. CDR3 sequence: CASSPPVVGTGELFF. CDR3 coding DNA: TGTGCCAGCTCACCACCGGTAGTGGGAACCGGGGAGCTGTTTTTT.

This chain links TRBV9 with TRBJ1-5; TRBD1 might be the D (6 bases). The CDR3 spans 16 residues. Germline V gene sequence: CDR1 SGDLS, CDR2 YYNGEE. V lost 4 bases and J lost 1, with 15 bases in between. The CDR3 bases are TGTGCCAGCAGCCCTGGGGGGGCGAGGAGCAATCAGCCCCAGCATTTT. Protein sequence: CASSPGGARSNQPQHF.

The table lists this clonotype with many counts. The gene calls are TRBV2 and TRBJ1-2; D unresolved. Germline lookup yields CDR1 SNHLY and CDR2 FYNNEI. The CDR3 consists of 12 residues. The V gene lost 9 bases and the J gene lost 3 bases, with 11 bases spanning the gap. This CDR3 is CARTRSDYGYTF. The CDR3 nucleotides are TGTGCCAGGACCCGGTCGGACTATGGCTACACCTTC.

This clonotype showed up just a few times. The chain joins TRBV18 to TRBJ1-4, with TRBD1 as a possible D gene (6 bases). This CDR3 region has 16 residues. Germline V gene sequence: CDR1 KGHSH, CDR2 LQKENI. V shed 1 base and J shed 3 bases, with 12 bases lying between them. CDR3 coding DNA: TGTGCCAGCTCACCACGACGGGGGGCTGCTAATGAAAAACTGTTTTTT. Its protein is CASSPRRGAANEKLFF.

The chain carries TRBV10-2 and TRBJ1-5; 9 bases map to TRBD1. CDR3 length: 15 amino acids. Per the germline V gene, CDR1 is WSHSY and CDR2 is SAAADI. V trimming: 6 bases; J trimming: 4 bases; junction bases outside the gene matches: 7. The CDR3 loop reads CASRFTGTGNQPQHF. CDR3 bases: TGCGCCAGCAGATTTACCGGGACAGGGAATCAGCCCCAGCATTTT.

This clonotype was seen more than once but under ten times. The chain combines TRBV5-1 with TRBJ1-1; D unresolved. Trimming removed 2 bases at V and 4 bases at J, with 9 bases between. From germline, CDR1 is SGHRS and CDR2 YFSETQ. The CDR3 contains 13 residues. In DNA form, the CDR3 reads TGCGCCAGCAGCTTTTGGGGTAGCACTGAAGCTTTCTTT. It yields the protein CASSFWGSTEAFF.

This clonotype was seen at least ten times. V is TRBV12-3 or TRBV12-4 and J is TRBJ2-3; D tentatively fits TRBD1 or TRBD2 (5 bases each). This CDR3 has 14 amino acids. Trimming removed 6 bases at V and 5 bases at J, with 15 bases between. Here the CDR3 DNA reads TGTGCCAGCAGATCTCCAGGGACCGTAGATACGCAGTATTTT. Its protein product is CASRSPGTVDTQYF.

This clonotype showed up many times. The chain links TRBV6-1 to TRBJ1-2, with 12 nucleotides matching TRBD1. Losses at the gene ends were 6 bases for V and 9 bases for J; bases not matched to a gene: 8. There are 14 residues in the CDR3. CDR1 is MNHNS and CDR2 is SASEGT in the germline V gene. The CDR3 loop reads CASSGPGQGASYTF. CDR3 in DNA: TGTGCCAGCAGCGGTCCGGGACAGGGGGCGAGCTACACCTTC.

In its sample, this clonotype was seen many times. The chain joins TRBV28 to TRBJ2-7; D gene uncertain. The CDR3 length is 13 residues. The germline V and J ends were trimmed by 3 bases and 3 bases, with 9 bases remaining between them. Germline V gene lookup returns CDR1 MDHEN and CDR2 SYDVKM. The CDR3 sequence: CASSFLWLYEQYF. DNA of the CDR3: TGTGCCAGCAGTTTTTTATGGCTCTACGAGCAGTACTTC.

This clonotype was seen more than once but under ten times. The chain joins TRBV2 to TRBJ1-4; 10 positions agree with TRBD1. CDR3 size: 13 residues. The junction had 5 bases not matched to a gene; V was cut back by 10 bases and J by 6 bases. CDR1 and CDR2 (germline): SNHLY, FYNNEI. Written as DNA, the CDR3 is TGTGCCATCTCGGGACAGGGGTATGAAAAACTGTTTTTT. Its translation is CAISGQGYEKLFF.